Shown below are 28 T cell receptor beta chains from a single sample sequenced in a study of Graves' ophthalmopathy and Graves' hyperthyroidism. Amplifying from RNA transcripts, the study obtained TCR beta CDR3 regions. HTBI-primed first-round RT-PCR preceded second-round multiplex PCR. Using its own MiXCR run on the multiplex PCR reads, TCRdb lists one record per CDR3 protein. The sample yields 200,000 to 250,000 distinct CDR3 sequences, roughly 21% seen once. The sample taken for sequencing was peripheral blood. These receptors all stem from a woman aged 50 to 60 with Graves' ophthalmopathy.

This clonotype was seen ten or more times. In nucleotides, the CDR3 is TGTGCCAGCAGTCATAAAATAGGCGGCACTGAAGCTTTCTTT. Translation gives CASSHKIGGTEAFF. The chain recombines TRBV11-1 with TRBJ1-1; unclear D gene. Trimming stripped 6 bases from V and 4 bases from J, with 15 bases between. CDR1 and CDR2 (germline): SGHAT, FQDESV (reference sequence). CDR3 length: 14 residues.

This clonotype was detected many times. The chain joins TRBV2 to TRBJ2-5; D is possibly TRBD1 (6 bases). The V end lost 6 bases, the J end lost 7 bases, and 9 bases lay between the germline ends. Germline V gene data show CDR1 as SNHLY and CDR2 as FYNNEI. The CDR3 loop spans 11 amino acids. CDR3 loop: CASSLTGTQYF. CDR3 sequence (DNA): TGTGCCAGCAGCCTGACAGGGACCCAGTACTTC.

This clonotype came up many times. J is TRBJ1-6 and V is TRBV28; D perhaps matches TRBD1 (5 bases). V was clipped by 5 bases and J by 7 bases, with 15 bases between them. This CDR3 is built from 15 residues. The germline gives CDR1 MDHEN, CDR2 SYDVKM. CDR3 amino acids: CASSPPGRLNSPLHF. CDR3 DNA: TGTGCCAGCAGTCCTCCGGGACGCCTGAATTCACCCCTCCACTTT.

This clonotype was detected ten times or more. This chain connects TRBV11-2 to TRBJ1-1; D gene unclear. Trimming stripped 0 bases from V and 2 bases from J, with 13 bases between. The CDR3 has 16 amino acids. Germline CDR1 and CDR2: SGHAT and FQNNGV. CDR3 DNA sequence: TGTGCCAGCAGCTTAGATTTGAGGGTTGACAACACTGAAGCTTTCTTT. Residues: CASSLDLRVDNTEAFF.

This clonotype has at least ten counts. V is TRBV2 and J is TRBJ2-6; D is unresolved. CDR1 is SNHLY, CDR2 FYNNEI, per germline. Trimming took off 5 bases at V and 0 bases at J, with 11 bases between the two ends. This CDR3 has 16 amino acids. CDR3 sequence: CASSFGRFSGANVLTF. The CDR3 nucleotides read TGTGCCAGCAGTTTCGGACGGTTCTCTGGGGCCAACGTCCTGACTTTC.

This clonotype occurred many times. This chain links TRBV29-1 with TRBJ2-7; D is ambiguous. This CDR3 spans 14 amino acids. Germline-derived CDR1 and CDR2 are SQVTM and ANQGSEA. Trimming shortened V by 2 bases and J by 0 bases, and 11 bases separated the two germline ends. The CDR3 spells CSVETDPSSYEQYF. DNA of the CDR3: TGCAGCGTTGAAACGGACCCTAGCTCCTACGAGCAGTACTTC.

Ten or more counts support this clonotype. The genes are TRBV12-3 or TRBV12-4 and TRBJ2-1; 7 bases line up with TRBD2. This CDR3 contains 14 residues. J lost 0 bases, V lost 5 bases, and 1 base had no gene match. In DNA, the CDR3 is TGTGCCAGCAGTGAGCGGGACTCCTACAATGAGCAGTTCTTC. It is translated as CASSERDSYNEQFF.

This clonotype showed up many times. The chain employs TRBV5-1 and TRBJ2-7; TRBD2 matches 7 bases. The germline V gene has CDR1 SGHRS and CDR2 YFSETQ. The CDR3 totals 16 residues. V shed 4 bases, J shed 5 bases, and the junction held 15 bases outside the gene matches. The CDR3 is CASSPSSGGVRNEQYF. The CDR3 nucleotides read TGCGCCAGCAGCCCGTCGTCGGGGGGAGTGAGAAACGAGCAGTACTTC.

The table lists this clonotype with many counts. The chain employs TRBV6-1 and TRBJ2-2; 7 nucleotides align to TRBD2. The germline V gene encodes CDR1 MNHNS and CDR2 SASEGT. Trimming at V came to 4 bases and at J to 5 bases, leaving 1 base not matched to a gene. The CDR3 runs to 13 residues. DNA for the CDR3: TGTGCCAGCAGTGCCGGGAGGACCGGGGAGCTGTTTTTT. Translation: CASSAGRTGELFF.

This clonotype was seen ten or more times. This rearrangement joins TRBV30 to TRBJ2-5, with D possibly matching TRBD2 (5 bases). The V end was cut by 5 bases, the J end by 5 bases, with 9 bases between. The CDR3 runs 11 residues. The germline CDR1 and CDR2 sequences are GTSNPN and SVGIG (reference sequence). The CDR3 sequence: CAWEGWETQYF. The CDR3 DNA sequence: TGTGCCTGGGAGGGATGGGAGACCCAGTACTTC.

The J gene is TRBJ1-2, the V gene TRBV7-2, with a tentative D call TRBD1 (5 bases). V was trimmed by 2 bases and J by 2 bases, leaving 9 bases between them. The CDR3 is 14 residues long. The germline V gene has CDR1 SGHTA and CDR2 FQGNSA. CDR3 in amino acids: CASSLQGSNYGYTF. DNA of the CDR3: TGTGCCAGCAGCTTACAGGGAAGCAACTATGGCTACACCTTC.

This clonotype was observed a handful of times. The chain uses TRBV3-1 and TRBJ2-7; 10 bases align to TRBD2. The CDR3 contains 16 residues. Germline trimming cut 4 bases from V and 7 bases from J; bases unmatched to any gene: 13. Germline V gives CDR1 LGHDT, CDR2 YNNKEL (reference sequence). The CDR3 region has the DNA TGTGCCAGCAGCCCCCTAGCGGGAGAGGTATCGAGGGAGCAGTACTTC. As protein: CASSPLAGEVSREQYF.

This clonotype was picked up a small number of times. V is TRBV5-1 and J is TRBJ1-3, with D possibly TRBD1 on 6 matching bases. The V gene's germline CDR1 is SGHRS and CDR2 YFSETQ. Trimming stripped 4 bases from V and 0 bases from J, with 11 bases between. This CDR3 spans 15 amino acids. CDR3 region: CASSLDSVSGNTIYF. The CDR3 bases are TGCGCCAGCAGCCTGGACAGTGTCTCTGGAAACACCATATATTTT.

This clonotype has ten or more counts. V is TRBV20-1 and J is TRBJ1-2, with D unresolved. The germline CDR1 and CDR2 sequences are DFQATT and SNEGSKA (reference sequence). The CDR3 extends over 11 amino acids. Trimming took 6 bases from V and 4 from J, leaving 9 bases between them. The CDR3 bases are TGCAGTGCCCCTCATGGCTATGGCTACACCTTC. Its protein product is CSAPHGYGYTF.

On this clonotype itself: Relative to the germline gene, one junction end is altered; a read error may explain this. CDR3 amino acids: CASSLGGNNNGYTF. The CDR3 nucleotides are TGCGCCAGCAGCTTGGGAGGCAATAACAATGGCTACACCTTC. This rearrangement joins TRBV5-1 to TRBJ1-2; no clear D. The germline V gene has CDR1 SGHRS and CDR2 YFSETQ. The CDR3 length is 14 residues. Filled out from reference TRBV5-1 and TRBJ1-2, the complete variable domain reads KAGVTQTPRYLIKTRGQQVTLSCSPISGHRSVSWYQQTPGQGLQFLFEYFSETQRNKGNFPGRFSGRQFSNSRSEMNVSTLELGDSALYLCASSLGGNNNGYTFGSGTRLTVV.

The chain combines TRBV7-9 with TRBJ2-7, with TRBD2 identical over 11 bases. Germline V lookup: CDR1 SEHNR, CDR2 FQNEAQ (reference sequence). CDR3 size: 15 residues. The trim removed 0 bases at V and 5 bases at J, leaving 3 bases unmatched. In nucleotides, the CDR3 is TGTGCCAGCAGCTTAGCACTAGCGGGAGAACACGAGCAGTACTTC. It codes for CASSLALAGEHEQYF. Together with reference TRBV7-9 and TRBJ2-7, the CDR3 gives the full variable domain: DTGVSQNPRHKITKRGQNVTFRCDPISEHNRLYWYRQTLGQGPEFLTYFQNEAQLEKSRLLSDRFSAERPKGSFSTLEIQRTEQGDSAMYLCASSLALAGEHEQYFGPGTRLTVT.

The CDR3, as DNA: TGTGCCAGCAGTGAAAGGTCTGGGGCCAACGTCCTGACTTTC. It translates to CASSERSGANVLTF. The chain couples TRBV6-1 to TRBJ2-6; D is unclear. CDR1 and CDR2 from the germline V gene are MNHNS and SASEGT. The CDR3 runs 14 residues. With 2 bases removed from V and 1 base from J, the gap between germline ends came to 3 bases.

This clonotype was recorded many times. The rearrangement links TRBV19 to TRBJ2-5; D uncertain. Between the trimmed V and J ends, which lost 5 bases and 4 bases, there was a span of 11 bases. The CDR3 runs 13 residues. Germline CDR1 is LNHDA and CDR2 is SQIVND (reference sequence). The CDR3 loop reads CASSGTVGETQYF. The CDR3 DNA follows: TGTGCCAGTAGTGGAACAGTCGGAGAGACCCAGTACTTC.

This clonotype was detected many times. The V and J genes are TRBV6-6 and TRBJ1-1; D not resolved. V lost 10 bases, J lost 0 bases, and 27 bases lay in between. Germline CDR1 and CDR2: MNHNY and SVGAGI (reference sequence). This CDR3 spans 18 amino acids. CDR3 coding DNA: TGTGCCACCCGAAAAGCGGGCCAAATAGCCGGAATGAACACTGAAGCTTTCTTT. This sequence encodes CATRKAGQIAGMNTEAFF.

This clonotype was found many times. CDR3 amino acids: CASSPSKGGVSPQHF. CDR3 in DNA: TGTGCCAGCAGTCCTTCTAAAGGGGGGGTGTCGCCCCAGCATTTT. This chain links TRBV6-2 or TRBV6-3 with TRBJ1-5, with D possibly TRBD1 on 6 matching bases. The length of the CDR3 is 15 residues. Deletions cut 5 bases from V and 9 bases from J, with 20 bases between. Germline-derived CDR1 and CDR2 are MNHEY and SVGEGT.

This clonotype appeared many times. V and J are TRBV20-1 and TRBJ2-4; possible D gene TRBD2, 6 bases. The CDR3 sequence is 15 residues long. Germline V CDR1 and CDR2: DFQATT, SNEGSKA (reference sequence). V lost 0 bases and J 3 bases, leaving 12 bases between the germline ends. The CDR3 nucleotides are TGCAGTGCTAGAGAGCGGGGCAACCTCAAAAACATTCAGTACTTC. Protein product: CSARERGNLKNIQYF.

There are many counts of this clonotype. The rearrangement links TRBV4-2 to TRBJ2-7; 9 nucleotides match TRBD1. The V gene end was trimmed by 0 bases and the J gene end by 4 bases; junction bases not matched to a gene: 4. Germline CDR1 is LGHNA and CDR2 is YNFKEQ. The CDR3 is 15 residues long. Here the CDR3 DNA reads TGTGCCAGCAGCCAAGAGGGGACAGGGCATTACGAGCAGTACTTC. Protein product: CASSQEGTGHYEQYF.

This clonotype was detected ten times or more. The chain recombines TRBV7-8 with TRBJ2-5, with D maybe TRBD2 (5 bases). V shed 3 bases and J shed 2 bases, with 10 bases lying between them. CDR1 is SGHVS and CDR2 is FQNEAQ in the germline V gene. CDR3 length: 14 amino acids. In DNA, the CDR3 is TGTGCCAGCAGCTTTCGAGAGGGACAAGAGACCCAGTACTTC. Protein sequence: CASSFREGQETQYF.

This clonotype was observed many times. The rearrangement joins TRBV12-3 or TRBV12-4 to TRBJ2-7, with 12 nucleotides matching TRBD1. CDR3 length: 14 residues. V shed 6 bases and J 4 bases; nucleotides not matched to a gene: 4. The CDR3 nucleotides are TGTGCCAGCAGCCCGGGACAGGGGGCTTACGAGCAGTACTTC. Encoded protein: CASSPGQGAYEQYF.

This clonotype was detected many times. The chain joins TRBV3-1 to TRBJ1-6; weak D call: TRBD1 (5 bases). Germline-derived CDR1 and CDR2 are LGHDT and YNNKEL (reference sequence). V lost 0 bases and J 10 bases, leaving 10 bases between the germline ends. This CDR3 spans 14 amino acids. The CDR3 region is CASSQEGGRSPLHF. The CDR3 bases are TGTGCCAGCAGCCAAGAGGGGGGGAGATCACCCCTCCACTTT.

V and J are TRBV20-1 and TRBJ1-1; no clear D. CDR3 size: 11 residues. Trimming took 0 bases from V and 9 from J, leaving 8 bases between them. The germline CDR1 and CDR2 sequences are DFQATT and SNEGSKA (reference sequence). The CDR3 sequence: CSAREAMKAFF. DNA for the CDR3: TGCAGTGCTAGAGAGGCGATGAAAGCTTTCTTT.

There are many counts of this clonotype. Mismatch with germline at one junction end may stem from a read error. The rearrangement links TRBV2 to TRBJ2-6; possibly TRBD1 for D (5 bases). The CDR3 contains 16 residues. Germline V gives CDR1 SNHLY, CDR2 FYNNEI. The CDR3: CASSDDKSSGANVPTF. The CDR3 DNA reads as TGTGCCAGCAGTGATGACAAAAGCTCTGGGGCCAACGTCCCGACTTTC. Filled out from reference TRBV2 and TRBJ2-6, the complete variable domain reads EPEVTQTPSHQVTQMGQEVILRCVPISNHLYFYWYRQILGQKVEFLVSFYNNEISEKSEIFDDQFSVERPDGSNFTLKIRSTKLEDSAMYFCASSDDKSSGANVPTFGAGSRLTVL.

The CDR3 loop reads CASSWGLGAGEQYF. CDR3 bases: TGTGCCAGCAGTTGGGGACTGGGGGCAGGAGAGCAGTACTTC. The V and J genes are TRBV12-3 or TRBV12-4 and TRBJ2-7, with D perhaps given as TRBD1 or TRBD2 (6 bases each). The CDR3 covers 14 residues. With 4 bases removed from V and 7 bases from J, the gap between germline ends came to 17 bases.